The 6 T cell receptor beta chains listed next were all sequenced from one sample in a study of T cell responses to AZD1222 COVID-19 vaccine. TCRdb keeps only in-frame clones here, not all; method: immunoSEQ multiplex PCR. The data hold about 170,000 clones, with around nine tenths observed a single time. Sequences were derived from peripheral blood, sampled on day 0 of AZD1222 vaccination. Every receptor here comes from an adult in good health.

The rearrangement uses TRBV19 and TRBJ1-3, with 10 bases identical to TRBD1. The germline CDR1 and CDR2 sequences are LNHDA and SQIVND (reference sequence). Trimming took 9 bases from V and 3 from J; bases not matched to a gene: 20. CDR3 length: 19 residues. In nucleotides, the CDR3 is TGTGCCAGCATTATGACCGGGACAGGGGCCAGATTATATGGAAACACCATATATTTT. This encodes CASIMTGTGARLYGNTIYF.

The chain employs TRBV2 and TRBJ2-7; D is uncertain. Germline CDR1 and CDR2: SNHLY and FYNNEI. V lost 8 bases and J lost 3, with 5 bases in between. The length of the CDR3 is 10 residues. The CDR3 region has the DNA TGTGCCAGCGCGGTCTACGAGCAGTACGTC. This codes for CASAVYEQYV.

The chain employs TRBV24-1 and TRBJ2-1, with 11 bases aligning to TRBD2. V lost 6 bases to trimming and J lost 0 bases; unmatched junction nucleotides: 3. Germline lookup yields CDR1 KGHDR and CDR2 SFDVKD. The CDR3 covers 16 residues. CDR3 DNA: TGTGCCACCAGTCCTAGCGGGGGGAGCTCCTACAATGAGCAGTTCTTC. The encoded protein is CATSPSGGSSYNEQFF.

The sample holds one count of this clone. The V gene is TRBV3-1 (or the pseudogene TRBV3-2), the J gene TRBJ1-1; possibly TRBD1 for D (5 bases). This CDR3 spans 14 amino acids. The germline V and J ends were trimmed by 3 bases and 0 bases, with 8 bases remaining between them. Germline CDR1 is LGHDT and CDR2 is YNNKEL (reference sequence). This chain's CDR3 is CASSQGRLNTEAFF. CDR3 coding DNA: TGTGCCAGCAGCCAGGGGCGATTGAACACTGAAGCTTTCTTT.

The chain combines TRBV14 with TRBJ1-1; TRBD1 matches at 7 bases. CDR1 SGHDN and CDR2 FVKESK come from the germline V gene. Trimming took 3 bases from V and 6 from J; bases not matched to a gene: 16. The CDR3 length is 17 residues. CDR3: CASSQKPVGRGYPEAFF. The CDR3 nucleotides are TGTGCCAGCAGCCAGAAGCCCGTTGGCAGGGGGTACCCTGAAGCTTTCTTT.

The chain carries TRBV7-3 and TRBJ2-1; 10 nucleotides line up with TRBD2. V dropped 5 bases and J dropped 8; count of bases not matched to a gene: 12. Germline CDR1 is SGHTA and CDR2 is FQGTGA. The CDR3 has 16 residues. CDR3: CASSPRGAGGRDEQFF. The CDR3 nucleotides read TGTGCCAGCAGCCCGCGGGGAGCGGGGGGGAGGGATGAGCAGTTCTTC.